This is a list of T cell receptor beta chains from one sample in a study of early T cells in non-severe SARS-CoV-2 infection. TCRdb reprocessed the 5' RACE reads with MiXCR, giving one entry per CDR3 protein. This table holds roughly 81,000 distinct CDR3 sequences, around an eighth found once. Sequenced input: whole blood. The receptors derive from an adult who was a healthcare worker with PCR-confirmed SARS-CoV-2 infection or an uninfected control (not recorded which). Both conserved end residues are part of each CDR3. A D gene is named only where the DNA matches it firmly. Not every row has a clone size; where given, it reads once, few, many or a size class.

J: TRBJ2-1
V: TRBV10-3
size: many
D: TRBD2
DNA: TGTGCCATCAGTGAGATACAAGCGGGGATAAATGAGCAGTTCTTC
CDR3: CAISEIQAGINEQFF

J: TRBJ2-7
V: TRBV12-3/TRBV12-4
size: NA
D: NA
DNA: TGTGCCAGCAGATCCTCGGGACGGACCTACGAGCAGTACTTC
CDR3: CASRSSGRTYEQYF

J: TRBJ2-1
V: TRBV7-9
size: few
D: TRBD2
DNA: TGTGCCAGTCTAGCGGGAGAAAGATACAATGAGCAGTTCTTC
CDR3: CASLAGERYNEQFF

J: TRBJ1-1
V: TRBV27
size: NA
D: TRBD1
DNA: TGTGCCAGCATGGCCTGGGGACAGCTAAACACTGAAGCTTTCTTT
CDR3: CASMAWGQLNTEAFF

J: TRBJ2-7
V: TRBV29-1
size: NA
D: NA
DNA: TGCAGCGTTAGTCAGGGGTACGAGCAGTACTTC
CDR3: CSVSQGYEQYF

J: TRBJ2-5
V: TRBV29-1
size: NA
D: NA
DNA: TGCGGGGGCAGGGGCGGGGAGACCCAGTACTTC
CDR3: CGGRGGETQYF

J: TRBJ1-1
V: TRBV7-9
size: many
D: TRBD1
DNA: TGTGCCAGCAGCTTCCTATCGGGACAGGGTGTCACTGAAGCTTTCTTT
CDR3: CASSFLSGQGVTEAFF

J: TRBJ2-1
V: TRBV3-1
size: many
D: NA
DNA: TGTGCCAGCAGCCACGGATGGGCGGGGATGGTAAAGAATGAGCAGTTCTTC
CDR3: CASSHGWAGMVKNEQFF

J: TRBJ1-1
V: TRBV5-5
size: few
D: NA
DNA: TGTGCCAGCAGCCCGGACAGCACTGAAGCTTTCTTT
CDR3: CASSPDSTEAFF

J: TRBJ1-1
V: TRBV20-1
size: NA
D: NA
DNA: TGCAGTGCTAGAGATATAGGGGGAATGAACACTGAAGCTTTCTTT
CDR3: CSARDIGGMNTEAFF

J: TRBJ2-4
V: TRBV30
size: NA
D: TRBD1
DNA: TGTGCCTGGAGTCCCGTCGACAGGGGGTGGAAGGGGTCCGCCAAAAACATTCAGTACTTC
CDR3: CAWSPVDRGWKGSAKNIQYF

J: TRBJ2-1
V: TRBV12-3/TRBV12-4
size: NA
D: NA
DNA: TGTGCCAGCAGTTTGAGGGGGGATGAGCAGTTCTTC
CDR3: CASSLRGDEQFF

J: TRBJ2-1
V: TRBV20-1
size: many
D: TRBD2
DNA: TGCAGTGCTAGAGTAATGGGGCGGGAGGCCGGGAATGAGCAGTTCTTC
CDR3: CSARVMGREAGNEQFF

J: TRBJ1-1
V: TRBV6-5
size: NA
D: NA
DNA: TGTGCCAGCAATAGGGAGTTAAGGGACACTGAAGCTTTCTTT
CDR3: CASNRELRDTEAFF

J: TRBJ2-7
V: TRBV6-5
size: many
D: TRBD1
DNA: TGTGCCAGCAGTTACGGGACAGGGAGATACGAGCAGTACTTC
CDR3: CASSYGTGRYEQYF

J: TRBJ2-3
V: TRBV7-9
size: NA
D: NA
DNA: TGTGCCAGCAGCTTCGGCAAAGCAGATACGCAGTATTTT
CDR3: CASSFGKADTQYF

J: TRBJ1-2
V: TRBV7-9
size: many
D: TRBD1
DNA: TGTGCCAGCAGGGACAGGGCCTATGGCTACACCTTC
CDR3: CASRDRAYGYTF

J: TRBJ1-1
V: TRBV5-4
size: NA
D: NA
DNA: TGTGCCAGCAGCTTGGAGAGGGACACTGAAGCTTTCTTT
CDR3: CASSLERDTEAFF

J: TRBJ1-1
V: TRBV7-8
size: NA
D: NA
DNA: TGTGCCAGCAGCTTCGCGTACGGAAACACTGAAGCTTTCTTT
CDR3: CASSFAYGNTEAFF

J: TRBJ2-7
V: TRBV29-1
size: NA
D: NA
DNA: TGCAGCATTAAGACAGGACCCTACGAGCAGTACTTC
CDR3: CSIKTGPYEQYF

J: TRBJ1-1
V: TRBV12-3/TRBV12-4
size: NA
D: NA
DNA: TGTGCCAGCAGCCATCCCTTATCCGGCGCAACTGAAGCTTTCTTT
CDR3: CASSHPLSGATEAFF

J: TRBJ1-2
V: TRBV5-6
size: few
D: NA
DNA: TGTGCCAGCACCCCAAGGGGCAGGGGTTACTATGGCTACACCTTC
CDR3: CASTPRGRGYYGYTF

J: TRBJ2-3
V: TRBV20-1
size: few
D: TRBD2
DNA: TGCAGTGCTAGAGCGGGGAAGGGACTAGCGGGGGTGAAGTTGGCAGATACGCAGTATTTT
CDR3: CSARAGKGLAGVKLADTQYF

J: TRBJ1-3
V: TRBV20-1
size: many
D: NA
DNA: TGCAGTGCTTTGCCGGACAGCGGAAACACCATATATTTT
CDR3: CSALPDSGNTIYF

J: TRBJ2-3
V: TRBV6-1
size: few
D: NA
DNA: TGTGCCAGCAGCCTAGAGGTTGGAGATACGCAGTATTTT
CDR3: CASSLEVGDTQYF

J: TRBJ2-1
V: TRBV10-3
size: few
D: TRBD1
DNA: TGTGCCATCAGTGAGCGGGACAGTTACAATGAGCAGTTCTTC
CDR3: CAISERDSYNEQFF

J: TRBJ2-1
V: TRBV7-3
size: many
D: NA
DNA: TGTGCCAGCAGCTCAAGGACAGGGACTAGCTTGAATGAGCAGTTCTTC
CDR3: CASSSRTGTSLNEQFF

J: TRBJ2-6
V: TRBV9
size: few
D: NA
DNA: TGTGCCAGCAGCGTAGATCGTCCCTCGGTGGGGGCCAACGTCCTGACTTTC
CDR3: CASSVDRPSVGANVLTF

J: TRBJ2-4
V: TRBV20-1
size: many
D: TRBD1
DNA: TGCAGTGCTTTGGGACAGGGCAGAAACATTCAGTACTTC
CDR3: CSALGQGRNIQYF

J: TRBJ2-1
V: TRBV28
size: NA
D: TRBD2
DNA: TGTGCCAGCAGTGCCAGCGGGAAAACCTACAATGAGCAGTTCTTC
CDR3: CASSASGKTYNEQFF

J: TRBJ1-1
V: TRBV24-1
size: NA
D: NA
DNA: TGTGCCACCCAGGGTTGGGCCACTGAAGCTTTCTTT
CDR3: CATQGWATEAFF

J: TRBJ2-1
V: TRBV5-4
size: few
D: NA
DNA: TGTGCCAGCAGCCCCGACAGAGCCAACAATGAGCAGTTCTTC
CDR3: CASSPDRANNEQFF

J: TRBJ2-5
V: TRBV6-6
size: once
D: TRBD2
DNA: TGTGCCAGCAGGCAGGGACTAGCCTCTGTGGAGACCCAGTACTTC
CDR3: CASRQGLASVETQYF

J: TRBJ2-1
V: TRBV18
size: few
D: NA
DNA: TGTGCCAGCTCACTCGAGGTTGGGGAGCAGTTCTTC
CDR3: CASSLEVGEQFF

J: TRBJ2-7
V: TRBV11-2
size: many
D: TRBD1
DNA: TGTGCCAGCAGCTTAGATTCAAGGACAGGGGTAAACGAGCAGTACTTC
CDR3: CASSLDSRTGVNEQYF

J: TRBJ1-4
V: TRBV5-1
size: many
D: TRBD1
DNA: TGCGCCAGCAGCCCCCAGGGGGCTAATGAAAAACTGTTTTTT
CDR3: CASSPQGANEKLFF

J: TRBJ2-3
V: TRBV29-1
size: once
D: NA
DNA: TGCAGCGTTGAGGTAGTCACCCCATTCGCTGACACAGATACGCAGTATTTT
CDR3: CSVEVVTPFADTDTQYF

J: TRBJ1-3
V: TRBV30
size: few
D: NA
DNA: TGTGCCTGGAGTGTACATATTTCCCCTGGAAACACCATATATTTT
CDR3: CAWSVHISPGNTIYF

J: TRBJ2-3
V: TRBV5-5
size: NA
D: TRBD1
DNA: TGTGCCAGCAGCTCCCCTGGGACAGGGGGCGCAGATACGCAGTATTTT
CDR3: CASSSPGTGGADTQYF